The source of this T cell receptor (beta chain) is a study of blood T cell repertoires in COVID-19. As for the study in general: PBMCs, B-cell-depleted T cells, or T cells were the source of the cDNA or gDNA that made up the material.

Under the authors' procedure: Nucleated cell number was recorded as an estimate derived from reference gene primer amplification. Generated by immunoSEQ multiplex PCR, the TCRdb table keeps only in-frame clones and is missing some. That table furnishes V, J and clone size, whereas the DNA furnished D and trimming. The sample yields around 380,000 clones, approximately 80% seen once. The length of the CDR3 is 15 residues. Looked up from germline, CDR1 is LNHDA and CDR2 is SQIVND (reference sequence). V lost 7 bases to trimming and J lost 3 bases; unmatched junction nucleotides: 7. This clone has only a few counts.

This TCR derives from a human donor with acute or convalescent COVID-19. The donor label of this sample is uncertain. The sample taken for sequencing was peripheral blood. The chain couples TRBV19 to TRBJ2-7; 12 bases are a match to TRBD2. CDR3: CASTRSSGRDYEQYF. DNA of the CDR3: TGTGCCAGTACCCGTTCTAGCGGGAGGGACTACGAGCAGTACTTC.